Below, one T cell receptor (beta chain) is given with its context. Assay execution took place at the deep level. Original methodology: Junction-only immunoSEQ sequences carried no quality scores, so filtering differed. Sequenced by immunoSEQ multiplex PCR; TCRdb stores in-frame clones only, minus some. V and J calls plus clone size are reproduced from that table; the DNA served to infer D and trimming. The sample yields over a million clones, about 98.5% seen once. This entry comes from a study of shared clonotypes between healthy human individuals. The V end lost 4 bases, the J end lost 5 bases, and 13 bases lay between the germline ends. The CDR3 is 13 amino acids.

The sequencing input was naive CD4+ T cells sorted from blood. The subset was: CD45RA+ positively selected. This rearrangement joins TRBV5-3 to TRBJ2-7, with unresolved D. TRBV5-3 is an ORF for which the function is uncertain. This receptor was obtained from a young man in good health. The chain's CDR3 is CARSPSPGDEQYF. In nucleotides, the CDR3 is TGTGCCAGAAGCCCCTCGCCTGGAGACGAGCAGTACTTC.